Listed here are 4 T cell receptor beta chains from one sample, sequenced in a study of blood T cell repertoires in COVID-19. TCRdb keeps only in-frame clones here, not all; method: immunoSEQ multiplex PCR. The table records hundreds of thousands of clones, around four fifths of them present only once. The material sequenced was peripheral blood. These receptors came from a woman aged 45 to 65 with acute or convalescent COVID-19.

CDR3 amino acids: CASSEERPYYGYTF. In nucleotides, the CDR3 is TGTGCCAGCAGTGAAGAGCGGCCCTACTATGGCTACACCTTC. The chain has TRBV2 and TRBJ1-2, with D uncertain. This CDR3 has 14 residues. The germline CDR1 and CDR2 sequences are SNHLY and FYNNEI. Deletions cut 1 base from V and 3 bases from J, with 9 bases between.

The rearrangement uses TRBV3-1 (or the pseudogene TRBV3-2) and TRBJ1-3; D may be TRBD1 (5 bases). Trimming shortened V by 5 bases and J by 1 base, and 9 bases separated the two germline ends. CDR3 length equals 14 residues. Germline loops: CDR1 LGHDT, CDR2 YNNKEL (reference sequence). The CDR3 sequence is CASSRGKSGNTIYF. The CDR3 region has the DNA TGTGCCAGCAGCAGGGGAAAATCTGGAAACACCATATATTTT.

V usage is TRBV29-1 and J usage is TRBJ2-7; 10 positions agree with TRBD1. The V and J ends lost 3 bases and 6 bases, in that order; junction bases with no gene match: 5. The CDR3 extends over 13 amino acids. Per germline, CDR1 SQVTM and CDR2 ANQGSEA. This CDR3 is CSVEGQGYAEQYF. CDR3 bases: TGCAGCGTTGAGGGACAGGGGTATGCCGAGCAGTACTTC.

The chain is built from TRBV19 and TRBJ2-1; 9 bases map to TRBD2. Germline assignment: CDR1 LNHDA and CDR2 SQIVND (reference sequence). The CDR3 contains 16 residues. V lost 3 bases, J lost 6 bases, and 9 bases stayed unmatched. CDR3 protein: CASSILAAGGRNEQFF. DNA of the CDR3: TGTGCCAGTAGTATCCTAGCGGCGGGAGGGCGCAATGAGCAGTTCTTC.